This T cell receptor (beta chain) was sequenced during a study of shared clonotypes between healthy human individuals. Study-level background: Per-donor plates numbered three CD4 naive, three CD4 memory, two CD8 naive and one CD8 memory. Study outcomes and limitations: Naive CD4 clonotype sharing across several donors was roughly 5%.

For sorted subsets, approximately 0.2 ug DNA per replicate equaled around 28,000 T cell genomes. TCRdb's copy holds only in-frame clones and misses some; the assay was immunoSEQ multiplex PCR. The table records about 2.4 million clones, approximately 93% of them present only once. A split of CD4+ cells into CD45RA+ naive and CD45RA-negative memory subsets was performed. This clone has only one observation. What it binds is unknown. The germline CDR1 and CDR2 sequences are LGHNA and YSLEER. The trim removed 5 bases at V and 6 bases at J, leaving 12 bases unmatched. There are 16 residues in the CDR3. Sequencing was performed on naive CD4+ T cells from PBMCs. Subset of the sample: CD45RA+ positively selected. This sequence originates from a man younger than 30 in good health. Some clones in this sample may be carry-over from other donors' samples. The chain employs TRBV4-3 and TRBJ2-3; TRBD1 matches 9 bases. CDR3 sequence: CASSSQISGQGDTQYF. Written as DNA, the CDR3 is TGCGCCAGCAGCAGTCAAATTTCTGGACAGGGGGATACGCAGTATTTT.